This is a list of T cell receptor beta chains from one sample in a study of blood T cell repertoires in COVID-19. Produced via immunoSEQ multiplex PCR; TCRdb's table is partial and in-frame only. In the table there are 160,000 or so clones, approximately 75% of which are singletons. The sample consisted of peripheral blood. Every receptor here comes from a human donor in a cohort sampled during active COVID-19. CDR3s leave out the opening cysteine and the closing phenylalanine or tryptophan.

j_call	v_call	cdr3_aa
TRBJ1-6	TRBV12-3/TRBV12-4	ASSQSENSPLH
TRBJ2-1	TRBV18	ASSPLAGGREQF
TRBJ2-5	TRBV10-3	ATGEQETQY
TRBJ2-1	TRBV19	ASSIKKREGLREQF
TRBJ1-1	TRBV4-2	ASSQGDRDLNTEAF
TRBJ2-7	TRBV3-1/TRBV3-2	ASSQVTSGRSEQY
TRBJ1-4	TRBV5-6	ASSFRQAFNEKLF
TRBJ1-6	TRBV14	ASSRQGGQNSPLH
TRBJ2-5	TRBV11-2	ASGTGGLYQETQY
TRBJ1-1	TRBV24-1	ATSGTGWNTEAF
TRBJ2-7	TRBV11-2	ASSLTGGAEEQY
TRBJ1-1	TRBV9	ASSARDRGRSTEAF
TRBJ2-4	TRBV5-8	ASSPPGQRGAKNIQY
TRBJ2-7	TRBV21-1	ASSKALKSGTSSTPLSYEQY
TRBJ2-7	TRBV9	ASSVADKSYEQY
TRBJ1-3	TRBV18	ASSPRPDSAIY
TRBJ1-2	TRBV28	ASSGSGISNYGYT